These 24 T cell receptor beta chains were sequenced from one sample in a study of breast tumors, draining lymph nodes, adjacent tissues. Each CDR3 protein is one row after TCRdb ran MiXCR on the multiplex PCR reads. The sample contains 100,000 to 150,000 distinct CDR3 sequences, around 20% of which appear only once. Axillary draining lymph nodes of breast cancer patients supplied the node samples. What was sequenced was axillary lymph node tissue. The receptor source for this set is a female donor with breast cancer. Some clones in this sample may be carry-over from other donors' samples.

This clonotype was seen many times. The chain carries TRBV6-5 and TRBJ1-2; 8 nucleotides match TRBD1. The trim removed 1 base at V and 6 bases at J, leaving 1 base unmatched. This CDR3 is built from 13 residues. Germline V gene lookup returns CDR1 MNHEY and CDR2 SVGAGI. This CDR3 is CASSYLTGDGYTF. Here the CDR3 DNA reads TGTGCCAGCAGTTACTTGACAGGGGATGGCTACACCTTC.

In its sample, this clonotype was seen many times. The gene calls are TRBV6-5 and TRBJ2-7, with D tentatively TRBD1 or TRBD2 (5 bases each). Trimming took 2 bases from V and 5 from J, leaving 7 bases between them. The germline V gene has CDR1 MNHEY and CDR2 SVGAGI. CDR3 length: 12 amino acids. The CDR3 protein is CASSYGTHEQYF. As DNA, the CDR3 is TGTGCCAGCAGTTACGGGACGCACGAGCAGTACTTC.

A few counts support this clonotype. V gene TRBV11-2 combines with J gene TRBJ2-5, with a possible D match to TRBD2 (6 bases). Germline V gene sequence: CDR1 SGHAT, CDR2 FQNNGV. V lost 1 base and J 0 bases, leaving 9 bases between the germline ends. This CDR3 comprises 15 residues. The CDR3 nucleotides are TGTGCCAGCAGCTTAGGGAGGGTGTACCAAGAGACCCAGTACTTC. The encoded protein is CASSLGRVYQETQYF.

Concerning this clonotype: This may stem from a read error, because a much larger clone lies one nucleotide away. The J gene is TRBJ2-7, the V gene TRBV28; TRBD1 matches 7 bases. Per germline, CDR1 MDHEN and CDR2 SYDVKM. This CDR3 is built from 14 residues. The ends lost 5 bases at V and 4 bases at J; junction bases unmatched: 8. CDR3 DNA sequence: TGTGCCAGCAGTCACCCCGGGACAGAGTACGAGCAGTACTTC. Its protein is CASSHPGTEYEQYF.

This clonotype was seen a few times. A much larger clone differs from this one at a single base, so this may be a read error. No conserved phenylalanine or tryptophan ends this CDR3, so it is likely a read error. The CDR3 DNA reads TGTGCCAGCAGCTTGGCCGGCGGCTCCAACTATGGCTACACCCTC. It codes for CASSLAGGSNYGYTL. The chain couples TRBV5-5 to TRBJ1-2; no definite D call. Trimming cost V 0 bases and J 2 bases, with 11 bases left between them. CDR1 and CDR2 from the germline V gene are SGHKS and YYEKEE (reference sequence). This CDR3 has 15 residues.

This clonotype was observed many times. The chain combines TRBV6-2 or TRBV6-3 with TRBJ1-2; 7 positions match TRBD1. V trimming: 6 bases; J trimming: 1 base; junction bases outside the gene matches: 5. This CDR3 comprises 14 residues. Per the germline V gene, CDR1 is MNHEY and CDR2 is SVGEGT. This CDR3 is CASRRDRNNYGYTF. The CDR3 coding sequence is TGTGCCAGCAGGCGGGACAGAAATAACTATGGCTACACCTTC.

Many counts were recorded for this clonotype. This chain links TRBV5-8 with TRBJ1-6; 8 bases are a match to TRBD1. Germline CDR1 is SGHTS and CDR2 is YDEGEE. With 4 bases clipped from V and 14 bases from J, the junction kept 17 bases outside the gene matches. The CDR3 loop spans 16 amino acids. This CDR3 is CASSPGGRTGTFTLHF. CDR3 sequence (DNA): TGTGCCAGCAGCCCGGGGGGTAGGACAGGGACTTTCACCCTCCACTTT.

As for this clonotype: This may be a read error, as it is one base from a much larger clone. J is TRBJ2-5 and V is TRBV20-1, with TRBD2 identical over 8 bases. Trimming cost V 5 bases and J 5 bases; bases outside gene matches: 10. Germline V CDR1 and CDR2: DFQATT, SNEGSKA (reference sequence). The CDR3 totals 14 residues. CDR3 loop: CSALGGASRETQYF. As DNA, the CDR3 is TGCAGTGCTCTCGGGGGGGCCTCCCGGGAGACCCAGTACTTC.

Concerning this clonotype: This may stem from a read error, because a much larger clone lies one nucleotide away. The V call is TRBV6-1, the J call TRBJ2-5, with a possible D match to TRBD1 (6 bases). This CDR3 has 14 residues. In germline, CDR1 is MNHNS, CDR2 SASEGT. CDR3 DNA: TGTGCCGGCAGTGAAGTTGGGGGCGGCGAGACCCAGTACTTC. This sequence encodes CAGSEVGGGETQYF.

V usage is TRBV5-8 and J usage is TRBJ1-1; no firm D call. The CDR3 consists of 13 residues. The germline CDR1 and CDR2 sequences are SGHTS and YDEGEE. V was cut by 0 bases and J by 8 bases, with 11 bases left in between. The CDR3 region is CASSLVGLVEAFF. In DNA, the CDR3 is TGTGCCAGCAGCTTGGTCGGGTTGGTAGAAGCTTTCTTT.

This clonotype was detected ten times or more. This chain joins TRBV12-3 or TRBV12-4 and TRBJ2-3; D is undetermined. Trimming removed 6 bases at V and 2 bases at J, with 9 bases between. This CDR3 contains 13 residues. CDR3: CASSRTFTDTQYF. The CDR3 coding sequence is TGTGCCAGCAGCCGGACCTTCACAGATACGCAGTATTTT.

Concerning this clonotype: It may be a read error: a sequence one base away is much more abundant. The J gene is TRBJ1-6, the V gene TRBV7-9; D uncertain. The V end was cut by 5 bases, the J end by 11 bases, with 16 bases between. The CDR3 covers 14 residues. Germline CDR1 reads SEHNR; CDR2 reads FQNEAQ (reference sequence). The CDR3 DNA follows: TGTGCCAGCAGCCCAACTAAACACAATCCACCCCTCCACTTT. Translation gives CASSPTKHNPPLHF.

As to this clonotype: A single base separates this from a much larger clone, so it may be a read error. The chain joins TRBV3-1 to TRBJ1-6; D gene ambiguous. The CDR3 covers 14 residues. V lost 4 bases and J lost 11, with 15 bases in between. Germline V lookup: CDR1 LGHDT, CDR2 YNNKEL (reference sequence). CDR3 DNA sequence: TGTGCCAGCAGCCCCTGCGCGAGATATCCACCCCTCCACTTT. It translates to CASSPCARYPPLHF.

This clonotype showed up just once. A much larger clone sits a single nucleotide away, making a read error possible. The gene calls are TRBV12-3 or TRBV12-4 and TRBJ1-2; no clear D gene. The CDR3 has 13 amino acids. V was clipped by 3 bases and J by 3 bases, with 8 bases between them. Here the CDR3 DNA reads TGTGCCAGCAGTTTTCAGCCTGACTATGGCTACACCTTC. Its protein is CASSFQPDYGYTF.

This clonotype came up many times. This chain connects TRBV6-1 to TRBJ2-7; 11 bases map to TRBD1. The CDR3 contains 13 residues. J gave up 3 bases and V 6 bases, and 1 base lay outside the gene matches. CDR1 is MNHNS, CDR2 SASEGT, per germline. The CDR3 coding sequence is TGTGCCAGCAGAGGGACAGGGGGCTACGAGCAGTACTTC. Its translation is CASRGTGGYEQYF.

As concerns this clonotype: This may arise from a read error, as a much more abundant clone is one base away. CDR3 loop: CASSQVNTDTQYF. CDR3 in DNA: TGTGCCAGCAGTCAGGTCAACACAGATACGCAGTATTTT. This chain links TRBV6-5 with TRBJ2-3; D call uncertain. Germline values: CDR1 MNHEY, CDR2 SVGAGI. The length of the CDR3 is 13 residues. The ends were cut back, 5 bases at V and 2 bases at J, with 8 bases in the middle.

This clonotype was picked up a small number of times. This rearrangement joins TRBV3-1 to TRBJ1-4, with D perhaps TRBD1 (5 bases). Trimming took off 0 bases at V and 8 bases at J, with 13 bases between the two ends. Germline V lookup: CDR1 LGHDT, CDR2 YNNKEL (reference sequence). This CDR3 region has 15 residues. The CDR3: CASSQDVLQGEKLFF. The CDR3 coding sequence is TGTGCCAGCAGCCAAGATGTATTGCAGGGAGAAAAACTGTTTTTT.

With respect to this clonotype: A much larger clone differs from this one at a single base, so this may be a read error. The V gene is TRBV9, the J gene TRBJ1-2; 8 bases match TRBD1. This CDR3 is built from 15 residues. Germline V gene lookup returns CDR1 SGDLS and CDR2 YYNGEE. J gave up 3 bases and V 4 bases, and 8 bases lay outside the gene matches. The CDR3 is CASSLGQATYYGYTF. The DNA of the CDR3 is TGTGCCAGCAGCTTGGGACAGGCGACATACTATGGCTACACCTTC.

This clonotype was observed many times. The chain has TRBV3-1 and TRBJ1-3, with D possibly TRBD1 on 6 matching bases. Trimming left V 4 bases short and J 0 bases short, with 10 bases between. Germline V gives CDR1 LGHDT, CDR2 YNNKEL (reference sequence). The CDR3 loop spans 15 amino acids. In DNA form, the CDR3 reads TGTGCCAGCAGCCTTACAGGGTCCTCTGGAAACACCATATATTTT. It specifies CASSLTGSSGNTIYF.

This clonotype was recorded once. A read error may be the cause here, since a much bigger clone is one base away. This chain joins TRBV5-4 and TRBJ2-5, with 7 positions matching TRBD2. This CDR3 has 15 residues. Looked up from germline, CDR1 is SGHNT and CDR2 is YYREEE (reference sequence). Germline trimming cut 6 bases from V and 5 bases from J; bases unmatched to any gene: 13. The CDR3 region is CASNPTSRSSETQYF. Written as DNA, the CDR3 is TGTGCCAGCAACCCGACTAGCAGGAGCTCTGAGACCCAGTACTTC.

The table lists this clonotype with many counts. The chain recombines TRBV29-1 with TRBJ2-3; 9 positions match TRBD2. The germline CDR1 and CDR2 sequences are SQVTM and ANQGSEA. This CDR3 is built from 15 residues. V was pared by 5 bases and J by 2 bases, with 8 bases of the junction left unmatched. CDR3 residues: CSVSTSGGPTDTQYF. The CDR3 DNA reads as TGCAGCGTTTCCACCAGCGGGGGGCCCACAGATACGCAGTATTTT.

For this clonotype: A much larger clonotype is one base distant, so this may be a read error. The V call is TRBV10-3, the J call TRBJ1-5; TRBD1 matches at 7 bases. V shed 6 bases and J 5 bases; nucleotides not matched to a gene: 7. The CDR3 is 14 amino acids. The germline V gene has CDR1 ENHRY and CDR2 SYGVKD. CDR3 in DNA: TGTGCCATCAGCCTGGACAGGATCTATCAGCCCCAGCATTTT. Translated: CAISLDRIYQPQHF.

This clonotype was seen a few times. The chain recombines TRBV28 with TRBJ2-7, with 11 positions matching TRBD1. V trimming: 6 bases; J trimming: 4 bases; junction bases outside the gene matches: 8. There are 15 residues in the CDR3. From germline, CDR1 is MDHEN and CDR2 SYDVKM. The CDR3, as DNA: TGTGCCAGCAGGGATTCAGGGACAGGGGGTTACGAGCAGTACTTC. Its protein is CASRDSGTGGYEQYF.

V is TRBV24-1 and J is TRBJ2-2, with TRBD1 identical over 10 bases. CDR3 size: 15 residues. From germline, CDR1 is KGHDR and CDR2 SFDVKD. The J segment lost 6 bases and the V segment lost 0 bases, leaving 0 bases of the junction unmatched. In DNA, the CDR3 is TGTGCCACCAGTGATTTGGACAGGGGGCCCGGGGAGCTGTTTTTT. It translates to CATSDLDRGPGELFF.